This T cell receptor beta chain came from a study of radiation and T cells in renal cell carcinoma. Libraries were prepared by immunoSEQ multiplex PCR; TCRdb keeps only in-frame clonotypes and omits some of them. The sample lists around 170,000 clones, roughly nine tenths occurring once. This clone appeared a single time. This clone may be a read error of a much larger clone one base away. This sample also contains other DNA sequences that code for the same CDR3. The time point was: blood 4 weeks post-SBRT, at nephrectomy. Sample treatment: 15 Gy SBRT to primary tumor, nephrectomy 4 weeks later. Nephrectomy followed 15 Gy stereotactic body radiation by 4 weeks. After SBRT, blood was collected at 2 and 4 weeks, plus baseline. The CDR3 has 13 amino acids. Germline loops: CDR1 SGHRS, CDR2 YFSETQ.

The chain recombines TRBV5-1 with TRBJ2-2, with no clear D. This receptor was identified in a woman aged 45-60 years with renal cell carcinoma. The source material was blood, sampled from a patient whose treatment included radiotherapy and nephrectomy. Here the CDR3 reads CASSLGNTGELFF. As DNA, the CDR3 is TGCGCCAGCAGTTTGGGGAACACCGGGGAGCTGTTTTTT.